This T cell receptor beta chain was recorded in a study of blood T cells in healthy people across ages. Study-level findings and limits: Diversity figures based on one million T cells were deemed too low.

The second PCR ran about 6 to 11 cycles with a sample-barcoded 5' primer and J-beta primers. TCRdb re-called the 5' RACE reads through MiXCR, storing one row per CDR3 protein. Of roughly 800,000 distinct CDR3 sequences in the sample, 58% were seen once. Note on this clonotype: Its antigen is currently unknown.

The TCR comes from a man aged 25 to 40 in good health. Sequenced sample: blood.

The chain's CDR3 is CSVEKMGLAVLSSYNEQFF. Here the CDR3 DNA reads TGCAGCGTTGAAAAAATGGGACTAGCGGTACTTAGCTCCTACAATGAGCAGTTCTTC. The chain employs TRBV29-1 and TRBJ2-1; TRBD2 matches 11 bases. The CDR3 is 19 residues long. Losses at the gene ends were 2 bases for V and 0 bases for J; bases not matched to a gene: 12. Germline CDR1 is SQVTM and CDR2 is ANQGSEA.